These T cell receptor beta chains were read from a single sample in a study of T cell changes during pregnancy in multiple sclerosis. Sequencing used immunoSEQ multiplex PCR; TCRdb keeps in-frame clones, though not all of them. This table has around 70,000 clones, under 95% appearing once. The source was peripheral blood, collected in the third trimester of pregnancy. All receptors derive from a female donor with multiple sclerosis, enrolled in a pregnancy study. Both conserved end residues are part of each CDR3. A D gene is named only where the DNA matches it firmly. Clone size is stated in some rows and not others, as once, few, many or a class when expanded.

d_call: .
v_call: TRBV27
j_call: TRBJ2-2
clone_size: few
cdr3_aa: CASRFAGELFF
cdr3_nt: TGTGCCAGCAGGTTCGCCGGGGAGCTGTTTTTT

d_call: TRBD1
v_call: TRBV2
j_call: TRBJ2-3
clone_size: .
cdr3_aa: CASRQTGATDTQYF
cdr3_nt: TGTGCCAGCAGGCAGACAGGGGCCACAGATACGCAGTATTTT

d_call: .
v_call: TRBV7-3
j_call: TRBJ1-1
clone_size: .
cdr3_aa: CASSPSATSLGTEAFF
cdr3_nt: TGTGCCAGCAGCCCTAGTGCCACATCCTTAGGCACTGAAGCTTTCTTT

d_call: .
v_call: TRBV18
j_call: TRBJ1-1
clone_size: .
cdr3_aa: CASSPVPGVTEAFF
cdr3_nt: TGTGCCAGCTCACCAGTACCGGGGGTGACTGAAGCTTTCTTT

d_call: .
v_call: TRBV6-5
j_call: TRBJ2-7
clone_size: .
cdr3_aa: CASSYGRRGYEQYF
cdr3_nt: TGTGCCAGCAGTTACGGCCGCAGGGGTTACGAGCAGTACTTC

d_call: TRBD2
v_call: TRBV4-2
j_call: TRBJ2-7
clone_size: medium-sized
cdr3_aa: CASSPGLGEGYEQYF
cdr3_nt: TGTGCCAGCAGCCCGGGACTGGGGGAGGGCTACGAGCAGTACTTC

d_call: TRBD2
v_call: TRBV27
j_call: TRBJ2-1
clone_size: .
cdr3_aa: CASSLLGLAGGPGNEQFF
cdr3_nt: TGTGCCAGCAGTTTACTCGGACTAGCGGGGGGGCCTGGCAATGAGCAGTTCTTC

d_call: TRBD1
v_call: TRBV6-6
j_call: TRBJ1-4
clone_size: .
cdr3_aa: CASSYGGTGLEGLFF
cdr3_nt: TGTGCCAGCAGTTACGGCGGGACAGGGCTCGAAGGACTGTTTTTT

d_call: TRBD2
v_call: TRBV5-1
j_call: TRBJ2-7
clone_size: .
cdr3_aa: CASSLVIAGTYEQYF
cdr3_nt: TGCGCCAGCAGCTTGGTTATAGCGGGGACCTACGAGCAGTACTTC

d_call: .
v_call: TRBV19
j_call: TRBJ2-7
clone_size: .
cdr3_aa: CASSGQSSYEQYF
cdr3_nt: TGTGCCAGTAGCGGACAGTCCTCCTACGAGCAGTACTTC

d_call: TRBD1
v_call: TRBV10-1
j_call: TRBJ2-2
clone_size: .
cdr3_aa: CASSGQGWGTGELFF
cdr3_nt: TGCGCCAGCAGCGGACAGGGCTGGGGCACCGGGGAGCTGTTTTTT

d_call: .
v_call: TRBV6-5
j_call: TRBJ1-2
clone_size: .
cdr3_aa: CASRDVRGGYTF
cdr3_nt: TGTGCCAGCAGGGACGTACGGGGTGGCTACACCTTC

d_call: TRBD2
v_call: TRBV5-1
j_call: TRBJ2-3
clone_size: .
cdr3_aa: CASSLEVAGLTDTQYF
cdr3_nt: TGCGCCAGCAGCTTGGAGGTAGCGGGGTTAACAGATACGCAGTATTTT

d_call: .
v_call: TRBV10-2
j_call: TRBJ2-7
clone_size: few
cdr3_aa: CASSGGGRAYEQYF
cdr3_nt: TGCGCCAGCAGTGGAGGGGGAAGGGCCTACGAGCAGTACTTC

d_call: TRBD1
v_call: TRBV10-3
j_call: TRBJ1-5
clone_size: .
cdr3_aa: CAISKDRESNQPQHF
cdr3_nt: TGTGCCATCAGTAAGGACAGGGAAAGCAATCAGCCCCAGCATTTT

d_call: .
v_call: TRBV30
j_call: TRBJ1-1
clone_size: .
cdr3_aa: CAWSVTHGATEAFF
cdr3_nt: TGTGCCTGGAGTGTTACCCATGGGGCCACTGAAGCTTTCTTT

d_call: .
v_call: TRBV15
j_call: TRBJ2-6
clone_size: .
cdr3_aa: CATSRGGVSGANVLTF
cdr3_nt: TGTGCCACCAGCAGAGGGGGGGTCTCTGGGGCCAACGTCCTGACTTTC

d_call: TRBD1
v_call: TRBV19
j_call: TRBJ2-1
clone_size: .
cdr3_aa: CASRTGEADYNEQFF
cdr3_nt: TGTGCCAGTAGGACAGGGGAAGCCGACTACAATGAGCAGTTCTTC

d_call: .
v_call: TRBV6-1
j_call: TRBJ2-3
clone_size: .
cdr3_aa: CASSEFLVRVQFDTQYF
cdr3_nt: TGTGCCAGCAGTGAATTCCTCGTCCGGGTTCAGTTTGATACGCAGTATTTT

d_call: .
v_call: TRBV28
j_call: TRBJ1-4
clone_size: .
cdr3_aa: CASSLFRRSREKLFF
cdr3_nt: TGTGCCAGCAGTTTATTCCGAAGGAGCCGCGAAAAACTGTTTTTT

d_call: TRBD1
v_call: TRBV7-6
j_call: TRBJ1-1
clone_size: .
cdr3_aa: CASSLVTGATEAFF
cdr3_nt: TGTGCCAGCAGCTTAGTAACAGGGGCCACTGAAGCTTTCTTT

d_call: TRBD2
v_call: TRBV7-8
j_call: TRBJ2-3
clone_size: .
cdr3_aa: CASRATSGEADTQYF
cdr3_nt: TGTGCCAGCAGGGCTACTAGCGGGGAGGCAGATACGCAGTATTTT

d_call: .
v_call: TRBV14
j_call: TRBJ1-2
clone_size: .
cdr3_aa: CASSRTVNYGYTF
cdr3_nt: TGTGCCAGCAGCCGGACAGTTAACTATGGCTACACCTTC

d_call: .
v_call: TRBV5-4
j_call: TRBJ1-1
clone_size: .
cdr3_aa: CASSPPGGLRNTEAFF
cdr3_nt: TGTGCCAGCAGCCCCCCGGGGGGCCTAAGGAACACTGAAGCTTTCTTT

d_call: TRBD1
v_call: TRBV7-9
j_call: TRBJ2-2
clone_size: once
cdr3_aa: CASSFLQGHTGELFF
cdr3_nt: TGTGCCAGCAGCTTCCTACAGGGGCACACCGGGGAGCTGTTTTTT

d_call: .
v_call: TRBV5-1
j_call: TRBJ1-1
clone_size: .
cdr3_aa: CASSLEPLGTNTEAFF
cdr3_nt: TGCGCCAGCAGCTTGGAGCCTCTGGGGACAAACACTGAAGCTTTCTTT

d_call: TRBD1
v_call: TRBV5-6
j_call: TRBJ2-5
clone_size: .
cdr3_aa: CASHRGNQETQYF
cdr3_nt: TGTGCCAGCCACAGGGGGAACCAAGAGACCCAGTACTTC

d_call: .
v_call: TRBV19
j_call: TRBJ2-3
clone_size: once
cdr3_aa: CASSARDSLSPSTDTQYF
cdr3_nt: TGTGCCAGTAGTGCCCGGGACTCTCTAAGTCCTAGCACAGATACGCAGTATTTT

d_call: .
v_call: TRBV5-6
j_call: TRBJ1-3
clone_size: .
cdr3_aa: CASSLDEPPSGNTIYF
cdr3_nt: TGTGCCAGCAGCTTGGATGAGCCACCCTCTGGAAACACCATATATTTT

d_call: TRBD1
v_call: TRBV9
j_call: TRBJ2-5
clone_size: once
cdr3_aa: CASSLTGTQETQYF
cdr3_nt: TGTGCCAGCAGCTTGACAGGGACCCAAGAGACCCAGTACTTC

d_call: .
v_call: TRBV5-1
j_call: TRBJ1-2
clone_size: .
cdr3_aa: CASTPTGLGGYTF
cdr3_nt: TGCGCCAGCACCCCCACAGGGCTAGGGGGCTACACCTTC

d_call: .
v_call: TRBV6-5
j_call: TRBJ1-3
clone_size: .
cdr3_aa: CASSYAGSWGNTIYF
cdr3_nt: TGTGCCAGCAGTTACGCGGGCTCATGGGGAAACACCATATATTTT

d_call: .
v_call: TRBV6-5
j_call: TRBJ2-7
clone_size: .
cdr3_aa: CASSYQGGLYEQYF
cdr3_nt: TGTGCCAGCAGTTACCAGGGGGGACTTTACGAGCAGTACTTC

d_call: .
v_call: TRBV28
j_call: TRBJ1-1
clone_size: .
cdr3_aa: CASRPLDRNTEAFF
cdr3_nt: TGTGCCAGCAGACCTCTGGACAGGAACACTGAAGCTTTCTTT

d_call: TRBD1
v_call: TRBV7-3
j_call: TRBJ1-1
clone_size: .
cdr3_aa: CASSLEQGAEAFF
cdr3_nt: TGTGCCAGCAGCTTAGAACAGGGGGCTGAAGCTTTCTTT

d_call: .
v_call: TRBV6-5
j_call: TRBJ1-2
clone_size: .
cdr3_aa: CASSPIQGRYGYTF
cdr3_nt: TGTGCCAGCAGTCCCATACAGGGACGATATGGCTACACCTTC

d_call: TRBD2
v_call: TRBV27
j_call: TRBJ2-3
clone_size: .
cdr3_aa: CASSSLAGGTDTQYF
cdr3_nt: TGTGCCAGCTCCTCCTTAGCGGGGGGCACAGATACGCAGTATTTT

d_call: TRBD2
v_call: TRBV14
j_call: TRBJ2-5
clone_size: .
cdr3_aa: CASSRGGAETQYF
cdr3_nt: TGTGCCAGCAGCCGCGGGGGGGCGGAGACCCAGTACTTC

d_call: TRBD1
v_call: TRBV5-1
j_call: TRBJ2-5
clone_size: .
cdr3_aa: CASSWGTGWSGTQYF
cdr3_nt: TGCGCCAGCAGCTGGGGGACAGGGTGGAGCGGCACCCAGTACTTC

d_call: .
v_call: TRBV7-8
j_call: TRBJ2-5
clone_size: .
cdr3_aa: CASSLVPGMGETQYF
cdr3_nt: TGTGCCAGCAGCTTAGTTCCGGGAATGGGGGAGACCCAGTACTTC

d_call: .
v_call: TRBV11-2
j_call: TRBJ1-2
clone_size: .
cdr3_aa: CASSSLSRVFPGYTF
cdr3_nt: TGTGCCAGCAGCTCCCTTAGCAGGGTCTTCCCTGGCTACACCTTC

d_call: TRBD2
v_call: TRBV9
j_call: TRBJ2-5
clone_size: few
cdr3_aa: CASSVGLAGAWGQYF
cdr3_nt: TGTGCCAGCAGCGTAGGACTAGCGGGGGCGTGGGGCCAGTACTTC

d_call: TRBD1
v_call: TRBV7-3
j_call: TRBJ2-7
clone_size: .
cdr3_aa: CASSLGDRGTYEQYF
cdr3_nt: TGTGCCAGCAGCTTAGGGGACAGGGGCACCTACGAGCAGTACTTC

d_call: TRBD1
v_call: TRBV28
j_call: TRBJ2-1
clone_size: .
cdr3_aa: CASSPGQGGYNEQFF
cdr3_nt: TGTGCCAGCAGTCCTGGACAGGGGGGGTACAATGAGCAGTTCTTC

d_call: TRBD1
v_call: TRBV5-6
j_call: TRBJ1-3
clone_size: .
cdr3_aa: CASSLVAGGYSGNTIYF
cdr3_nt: TGTGCCAGCAGCTTGGTTGCAGGGGGCTATTCTGGAAACACCATATATTTT

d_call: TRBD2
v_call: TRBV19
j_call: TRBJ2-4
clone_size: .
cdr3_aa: CASSSGGHRSGNIQYF
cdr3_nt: TGTGCCAGTTCTAGCGGGGGGCACCGGTCGGGAAACATTCAGTACTTC

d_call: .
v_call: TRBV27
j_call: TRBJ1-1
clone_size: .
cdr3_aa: CASSPRGGWNTEAFF
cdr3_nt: TGTGCCAGCAGTCCCCGAGGCGGATGGAACACTGAAGCTTTCTTT